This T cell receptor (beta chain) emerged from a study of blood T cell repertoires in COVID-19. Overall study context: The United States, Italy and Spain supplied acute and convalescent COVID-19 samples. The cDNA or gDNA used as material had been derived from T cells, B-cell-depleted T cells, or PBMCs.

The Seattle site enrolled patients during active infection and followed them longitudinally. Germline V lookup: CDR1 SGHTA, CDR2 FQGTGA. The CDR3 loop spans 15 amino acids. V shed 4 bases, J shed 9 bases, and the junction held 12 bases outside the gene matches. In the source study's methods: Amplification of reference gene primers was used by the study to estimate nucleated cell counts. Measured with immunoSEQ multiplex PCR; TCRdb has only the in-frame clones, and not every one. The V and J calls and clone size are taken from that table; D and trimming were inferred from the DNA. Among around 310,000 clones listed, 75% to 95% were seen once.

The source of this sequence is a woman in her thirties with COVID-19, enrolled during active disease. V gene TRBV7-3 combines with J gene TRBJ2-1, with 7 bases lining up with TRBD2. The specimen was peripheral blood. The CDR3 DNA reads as TGTGCCAGCAGCTCAACCGGGACTATAATTGGTGAGCAGTTCTTC. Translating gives CASSSTGTIIGEQFF.